This T cell receptor beta chain was sequenced during a study of shared clonotypes between healthy human individuals. Study-wide context: Three plates each covered CD4 naive and memory; CD8 naive two, CD8 memory one.

Genomic DNA per cell subset filled all wells of several immunoSEQ plates. The assay was immunoSEQ multiplex PCR, and TCRdb's table has in-frame clones only and misses some. The table records some 790,000 clones, about two thirds of them present only once. There are a few counts of this clone. Its antigen is unknown. Study-wide findings and caveats: Sampling was confined to blood; repertoires within tissues likely differ.

Germline CDR1 PRHDT, CDR2 FYEKMQ (reference sequence). The CDR3 has 14 residues. The V end was cut by 2 bases, the J end by 2 bases, with 9 bases between. The material sequenced was memory CD4+ T cells sorted from blood. This sample's subset: CD45RA-negative fraction. The chain joins TRBV13 to TRBJ2-5, with D uncertain. The receptor comes from a woman aged 30 to 39 in good health. The CDR3 bases are TGTGCCAGCAGCTTAAATGCGCCTCAAGAGACCCAGTACTTC. Amino acids: CASSLNAPQETQYF.